This passage covers 17 T cell receptor beta chains from one sample sequenced in a study of T cell changes during pregnancy in multiple sclerosis. The table came from immunoSEQ multiplex PCR; TCRdb's copy has only in-frame clones and leaves some out. The sample holds 40,000 or so clones, about 90% seen once. Source: CD4+ T cells from peripheral blood mononuclear cells, taken before pregnancy. The source of these receptors is a female donor with multiple sclerosis, enrolled in a pregnancy study.

V usage is TRBV28 and J usage is TRBJ1-1; 7 bases align to TRBD1. V trimming: 1 base; J trimming: 6 bases; junction bases outside the gene matches: 8. CDR1 is MDHEN, CDR2 SYDVKM, per germline. The CDR3 extends over 15 amino acids. CDR3 sequence: CASSLFTQGVAEAFF. Here the CDR3 DNA reads TGTGCCAGCAGTTTATTTACGCAGGGGGTTGCTGAAGCTTTCTTT.

The rearrangement joins TRBV30 to TRBJ1-6, with no clear D. The CDR3 runs to 16 residues. Germline lookup yields CDR1 GTSNPN and CDR2 SVGIG (reference sequence). V was trimmed by 0 bases and J by 0 bases, leaving 9 bases between them. Here the CDR3 DNA reads TGTGCCTGGAGTGTCGGCGGGAGCTCCTATAATTCACCCCTCCACTTT. It specifies CAWSVGGSSYNSPLHF.

J is TRBJ2-7 and V is TRBV27, with 7 bases fitting TRBD2. The V segment lost 5 bases and the J segment 2 bases; nucleotides outside the gene matches: 9. This CDR3 is 15 amino acids long. The germline gives CDR1 MNHEY, CDR2 SMNVEV (reference sequence). The CDR3 coding sequence is TGTGCCAGCAGTCCCCGGTGGGGGGGGACCTACGAGCAGTACTTC. It is translated as CASSPRWGGTYEQYF.

This sequence joins TRBV29-1 and TRBJ1-2, with 8 bases lining up with TRBD1. With 7 bases clipped from V and 7 bases from J, the junction kept 14 bases outside the gene matches. CDR1 is SQVTM, CDR2 ANQGSEA, per germline. The CDR3 is 14 residues long. As DNA, the CDR3 is TGCAGCGCCCACAGGGGGGGGCGTGCTTCTGGCTACACCTTC. Its protein product is CSAHRGGRASGYTF.

The V and J genes are TRBV27 and TRBJ1-1; TRBD1 aligns across 10 bases. The CDR3 has 12 residues. The germline CDR1 and CDR2 sequences are MNHEY and SMNVEV (reference sequence). J lost 10 bases, V lost 6 bases, and 5 bases had no gene match. The DNA for the CDR3 is TGTGCCAGCAGACTGGACAGGGGGGTAGCTTTCTTT. Its protein is CASRLDRGVAFF.

The chain couples TRBV5-4 to TRBJ2-1; 11 nucleotides line up with TRBD2. The CDR3 consists of 16 residues. V was clipped by 1 base and J by 7 bases; unmatched bases: 7. The V gene's germline CDR1 is SGHNT and CDR2 YYREEE (reference sequence). This chain's CDR3 is CASSLQPSGGTNEQFF. The CDR3 DNA reads as TGTGCCAGCAGCTTGCAGCCTAGCGGGGGGACGAATGAGCAGTTCTTC.

V usage is TRBV7-2 and J usage is TRBJ2-1; a possible D gene is TRBD2 (5 bases). The CDR3 loop spans 14 amino acids. The germline V and J ends were trimmed by 1 base and 9 bases, with 13 bases remaining between them. Germline V gene data show CDR1 as SGHTA and CDR2 as FQGNSA. CDR3 in DNA: TGTGCCAGCAGCTTAGAGTGGGCCGGGATTGAGCAGTTCTTC. Amino acids: CASSLEWAGIEQFF.

CDR3 sequence: CASSLAQGVGYGYTF. CDR3 DNA sequence: TGTGCCAGCAGCTTAGCGCAGGGGGTTGGTTATGGCTACACCTTC. The J gene is TRBJ1-2, the V gene TRBV7-2; 7 nucleotides agree with TRBD1. Trimming cost V 0 bases and J 5 bases; bases outside gene matches: 6. The CDR3 has 15 residues. Germline V gene lookup returns CDR1 SGHTA and CDR2 FQGNSA.

This clone was seen just once. J is TRBJ1-5 and V is TRBV7-9; a possible D gene is TRBD1 (5 bases). The CDR3 consists of 16 residues. The germline V gene has CDR1 SEHNR and CDR2 FQNEAQ (reference sequence). Trimming took off 5 bases at V and 1 base at J, with 15 bases between the two ends. CDR3 DNA: TGTGCCAGCAGCCCCCTAGGGGCAGCAAGCAATCAGCCCCAGCATTTT. It codes for CASSPLGAASNQPQHF.

This clone was observed a handful of times. V usage is TRBV19 and J usage is TRBJ2-2; unclear D gene. Trimming took off 2 bases at V and 4 bases at J, with 2 bases between the two ends. CDR3 length: 12 residues. The germline V gene has CDR1 LNHDA and CDR2 SQIVND (reference sequence). CDR3 sequence reads: CASSILTGELFF. The CDR3 nucleotides are TGTGCCAGTAGTATACTCACCGGGGAGCTGTTTTTT.

The chain uses TRBV6-5 and TRBJ1-2; unclear D gene. V was clipped by 0 bases and J by 2 bases, with 7 bases between them. CDR1 and CDR2 (germline): MNHEY, SVGAGI. There are 14 residues in the CDR3. CDR3: CASSYSGVNYGYTF. CDR3 DNA: TGTGCCAGCAGTTACTCAGGAGTCAACTATGGCTACACCTTC.

In this sample, this clone turned up once. The V call is TRBV9, the J call TRBJ2-7; 7 positions match TRBD1. The trim removed 7 bases at V and 2 bases at J, leaving 9 bases unmatched. This CDR3 spans 14 amino acids. The germline V gene encodes CDR1 SGDLS and CDR2 YYNGEE. CDR3 sequence (DNA): TGTGCCAGCGCGAGGGGGCTTGGGGCCTACGAGCAGTACTTC. It specifies CASARGLGAYEQYF.

The rearrangement links TRBV7-3 to TRBJ1-2, with 9 nucleotides matching TRBD1. The V and J ends lost 5 bases and 5 bases, in that order; junction bases with no gene match: 3. The CDR3 sequence is 13 residues long. In germline, CDR1 is SGHTA, CDR2 FQGTGA. The DNA of the CDR3 is TGTGCCAGCAGCCCGACAGGGGGTTATGGCTACACCTTC. As protein: CASSPTGGYGYTF.

The chain has TRBV18 and TRBJ2-6, with D hard to call. Trimming took off 4 bases at V and 1 base at J, with 8 bases between the two ends. Germline V gene data show CDR1 as KGHSH and CDR2 as LQKENI. CDR3 size: 15 residues. This CDR3 is CASSREVSGANVLTF. The CDR3 nucleotides read TGTGCCAGCTCACGAGAGGTTTCTGGGGCCAACGTCCTGACTTTC.

This chain uses TRBV4-3 with TRBJ1-2; D unclear. Trimming left V 0 bases short and J 1 base short, with 15 bases between. Germline V gives CDR1 LGHNA, CDR2 YSLEER. The CDR3 is made up of 17 amino acids. CDR3 in amino acids: CASSQDRPRTFNYGYTF. The DNA for the CDR3 is TGCGCCAGCAGCCAAGATCGGCCTAGGACTTTTAACTATGGCTACACCTTC.

The chain is built from TRBV5-6 and TRBJ1-2, with D unclear. V was shortened by 2 bases and J by 3 bases, with 8 bases between the two germline ends. The CDR3 is made up of 13 amino acids. Germline assignment: CDR1 SGHDT and CDR2 YYEEEE. CDR3 loop: CASSFGEDYGYTF. CDR3 nucleotides: TGTGCCAGCAGCTTTGGGGAGGACTATGGCTACACCTTC.

This chain joins TRBV5-1 and TRBJ1-4; D remains unclear. There are 16 residues in the CDR3. The germline CDR1 and CDR2 sequences are SGHRS and YFSETQ. V shed 1 base and J shed 5 bases, with 15 bases lying between them. The DNA for the CDR3 is TGCGCCAGCAGCTTGAACCTGGGTAGAGGGAATGAAAAACTGTTTTTT. Translated: CASSLNLGRGNEKLFF.